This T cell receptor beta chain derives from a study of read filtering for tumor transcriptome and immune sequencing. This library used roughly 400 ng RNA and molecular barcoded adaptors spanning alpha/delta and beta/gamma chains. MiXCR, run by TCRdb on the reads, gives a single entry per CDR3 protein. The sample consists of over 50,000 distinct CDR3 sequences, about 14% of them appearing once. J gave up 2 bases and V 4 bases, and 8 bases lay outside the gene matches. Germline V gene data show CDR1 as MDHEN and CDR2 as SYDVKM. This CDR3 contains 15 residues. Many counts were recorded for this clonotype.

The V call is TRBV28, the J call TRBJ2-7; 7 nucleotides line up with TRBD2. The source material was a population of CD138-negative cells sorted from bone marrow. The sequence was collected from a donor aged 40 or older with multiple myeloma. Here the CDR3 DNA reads TGTGCCAGCAGTTCCGAGACTCTAGCGGCCTACGAGCAGTACTTC. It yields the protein CASSSETLAAYEQYF.